Each of the 6 T cell receptor beta chains below was sequenced from the same sample in a study of blood T cell repertoires in COVID-19. Libraries were prepared by immunoSEQ multiplex PCR; TCRdb keeps only in-frame clonotypes and omits some of them. This table has roughly 700,000 clones, approximately 90% appearing once. What was sequenced was peripheral blood. The receptors were sampled from a woman aged 18-29 years with acute or convalescent COVID-19.

The V and J genes are TRBV6-2 or TRBV6-3 and TRBJ2-7, with a weak D call TRBD1 (6 bases). Trimming left V 6 bases short and J 5 bases short, with 14 bases between. CDR3 length equals 13 residues. Germline V gene data show CDR1 as MNHEY and CDR2 as SVGEGT. The CDR3: CASSFSGTNEQYF. In nucleotides, the CDR3 is TGTGCCAGCAGCTTTTCCGGGACAAACGAGCAGTACTTC.

The chain has TRBV5-4 and TRBJ1-2, with TRBD1 identical over 9 bases. V was clipped by 6 bases and J by 8 bases; unmatched bases: 5. Germline-derived CDR1 and CDR2 are SGHNT and YYREEE (reference sequence). This CDR3 has 12 amino acids. DNA for the CDR3: TGTGCCAGCACACAGGGGGCGCAGGGCTACACCTTC. Protein sequence: CASTQGAQGYTF.

This clone was seen a single time. The chain couples TRBV30 to TRBJ2-3; D is unresolved. Germline V CDR1 and CDR2: GTSNPN, SVGIG (reference sequence). The V gene lost 3 bases and the J gene lost 7 bases, with 8 bases spanning the gap. CDR3 length: 11 amino acids. CDR3 region: CAWRKAYTQYF. CDR3 DNA: TGTGCCTGGAGAAAAGCTTATACGCAGTATTTT.

The chain links TRBV4-1 to TRBJ2-1, with 9 bases that match TRBD2. The CDR3 runs 18 residues. The germline gives CDR1 MGHRA, CDR2 YSYEKL. The V segment lost 0 bases and the J segment 4 bases; nucleotides outside the gene matches: 10. The CDR3 sequence: CASSQDGFRGGAYNEQFF. As DNA, the CDR3 is TGCGCCAGCAGCCAAGATGGATTTCGCGGGGGGGCTTACAATGAGCAGTTCTTC.

Of note for this clone: The same CDR3 also results from other DNA sequences found in this sample. This chain connects TRBV4-3 to TRBJ1-1; D is possibly TRBD1 (5 bases). CDR3 length: 12 residues. The V and J ends lost 4 bases and 4 bases respectively, with 7 bases between them. CDR1 and CDR2 (germline): LGHNA, YSLEER. For the CDR3, the DNA is TGCGCCAGCAGCCCCGGGGGCACTGAAGCTTTCTTT. Its protein is CASSPGGTEAFF.

The CDR3 nucleotides are TGCGCCAGCAGCTCCACAATTTTCTACGAGCAGTACTTC. Translating gives CASSSTIFYEQYF. This chain joins TRBV5-1 and TRBJ2-7; D not certain. CDR3 length: 13 amino acids. V gave up 3 bases and J gave up 3 bases, with 10 bases separating them. Germline V CDR1 and CDR2: SGHRS, YFSETQ.